The T cell receptor (beta chain) under discussion was sequenced for a study of cytomegalovirus exposure and HLA in healthy donors. Study-level findings and limits: Cytomegalovirus status was reportedly diagnosed by the classifier with high sensitivity and specificity.

CDR1 is MNHEY and CDR2 is SVGAGI in the germline V gene. The CDR3 loop spans 13 amino acids. The V segment lost 6 bases and the J segment 5 bases; nucleotides outside the gene matches: 4. Among the roughly 120 subjects of the validation cohort, separate from the roughly 730-subject first cohort, were the donors. This clone occurred once. No antigen is known for it. Clones were read by immunoSEQ multiplex PCR, and TCRdb kept only the in-frame ones, dropping some. Of about 400,000 clones listed, roughly 89% are singletons. The gene calls are TRBV6-5 and TRBJ1-2; 9 bases line up with TRBD1. The clonotype was recovered from a woman aged 18-29 years in good health and CMV-seronegative. Sequencing was performed on PBMCs. The CDR3 sequence: CASSSGQGYGYTF. In DNA form, the CDR3 reads TGTGCCAGCAGCAGCGGACAGGGGTATGGCTACACCTTC.